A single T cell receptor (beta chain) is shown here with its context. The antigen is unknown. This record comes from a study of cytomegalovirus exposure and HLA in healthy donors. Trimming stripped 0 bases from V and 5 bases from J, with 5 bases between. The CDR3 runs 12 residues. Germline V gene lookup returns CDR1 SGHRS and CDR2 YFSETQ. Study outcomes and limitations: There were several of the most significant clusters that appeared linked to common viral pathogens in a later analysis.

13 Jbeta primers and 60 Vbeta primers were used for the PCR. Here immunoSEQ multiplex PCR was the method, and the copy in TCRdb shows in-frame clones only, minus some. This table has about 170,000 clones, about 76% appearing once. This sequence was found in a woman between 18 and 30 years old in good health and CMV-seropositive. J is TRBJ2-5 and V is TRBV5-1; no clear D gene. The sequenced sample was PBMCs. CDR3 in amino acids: CASSLAVETQYF. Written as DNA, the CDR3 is TGCGCCAGCAGCTTGGCCGTCGAGACCCAGTACTTC.